Listed below are T cell receptor beta chains from one sample, sequenced in a study of T-cell reconstitution after alpha-beta-depleted transplantation in children. TCRdb recomputed calls from the PCR reads with MiXCR, one row per CDR3 protein. The sample yields tens of thousands of distinct CDR3 sequences, roughly 18% seen once. The material was PBMCs, mostly from graft donor cells, obtained 360 days after TCRalphabeta/CD19-depleted stem cell transplant. The receptors stem from a male patient between 2 and 10 years old who had a stem cell transplant for acute lymphoblastic leukemia, so the T cells may come from the graft donor. The CDR3 runs from the conserved cysteine through the conserved F or W. A D gene is named only where the DNA matches it firmly. Expanded clones are given a class, and other clones once, few, many or no size at all.

abundance,d_gene,len,j_gene,v_gene,CDR3nt,CDR3aa
few,TRBD2,17,TRBJ2-1,TRBV12-3/TRBV12-4,TGTGCCAGCAGTTCCTCGCTAGCGGGCGGCTCCTACAATGAGCAGTTCTTC,CASSSSLAGGSYNEQFF
many,-,13,TRBJ2-1,TRBV5-1,TGCGCCAGCAGCTTGTGGCGGTACAATGAGCAGTTCTTC,CASSLWRYNEQFF
-,-,14,TRBJ2-5,TRBV10-3,TGTGCCATCAGTGAATGGTCGGATCAAGAGACCCAGTACTTC,CAISEWSDQETQYF
-,TRBD1,13,TRBJ1-1,TRBV4-2,TGTGCCAGCAGCCAAGTGGGGACAGGGGACGCTTTCTTT,CASSQVGTGDAFF
few,-,15,TRBJ2-1,TRBV10-3,TGTGCCATCAGAGACGTAGCGCACGAATACAATGAGCAGTTCTTC,CAIRDVAHEYNEQFF
many,TRBD1,17,TRBJ1-5,TRBV6-1,TGTGCCAGCAGTGAAGCCAGACAGGGGACCTCCAATCAGCCCCAGCATTTT,CASSEARQGTSNQPQHF
few,TRBD2,18,TRBJ2-1,TRBV3-1,TGTGCCAGCGGAAGACTAGCGGGAGGGCCTCGGGTTAATGTTGAGCAGTTCTTC,CASGRLAGGPRVNVEQFF
few,-,14,TRBJ2-5,TRBV5-5,TGTGCCAGCAGCTTGGCTGGGTTAAGAGAGACCCAGTACTTC,CASSLAGLRETQYF
-,-,15,TRBJ2-2,TRBV12-3/TRBV12-4,TGTGCCAGCAGTTTATCAGGGGGGAGGGCCGGGGAGCTGTTTTTT,CASSLSGGRAGELFF
few,-,14,TRBJ2-7,TRBV27,TGTGCCAGCAGTTCGTCCGTTAGCTCCTACGAGCAGTACTTC,CASSSSVSSYEQYF
-,-,13,TRBJ2-7,TRBV24-1,TGTGCCACCAGTGCTGGGGGAAGGCACGAGCAGTACTTC,CATSAGGRHEQYF
-,-,15,TRBJ2-5,TRBV13,TGTGCCAGCAGCCCCCGGGACTGGGAGGATGAGACCCAGTACTTC,CASSPRDWEDETQYF
few,TRBD2,14,TRBJ2-3,TRBV6-1,TGTGCCAGCGAATCTAGCGGGGGGACAGATACGCAGTATTTT,CASESSGGTDTQYF
few,-,18,TRBJ2-3,TRBV13,TGTGCCAGCAGCTTAGCGCATCGGGAGCGATTTAGCACAGATACGCAGTATTTT,CASSLAHRERFSTDTQYF
-,-,17,TRBJ2-4,TRBV11-2,TGTGCCAGCACCCCGAGGGACTCTCTTTTTGCCAAAAACATTCAGTACTTC,CASTPRDSLFAKNIQYF
few,-,15,TRBJ2-2,TRBV24-1,TGTGCCACCAGTGGACCGGGACAAAACACCGGGGAGCTGTTTTTT,CATSGPGQNTGELFF
-,-,15,TRBJ2-1,TRBV5-1,TGCGCCAGCAGCGGCCTAGCACGGAGAGGGCATGAGCAGTTCTTC,CASSGLARRGHEQFF
few,-,15,TRBJ2-7,TRBV5-1,TGCGCCAGCAGCTTGGGGTTAGCGGCATACTACGAGCAGTACTTC,CASSLGLAAYYEQYF
-,-,15,TRBJ1-1,TRBV5-1,TGCGCCAGCAGTCGGCAGGGGCGGCGGGACACTGAAGCTTTCTTT,CASSRQGRRDTEAFF